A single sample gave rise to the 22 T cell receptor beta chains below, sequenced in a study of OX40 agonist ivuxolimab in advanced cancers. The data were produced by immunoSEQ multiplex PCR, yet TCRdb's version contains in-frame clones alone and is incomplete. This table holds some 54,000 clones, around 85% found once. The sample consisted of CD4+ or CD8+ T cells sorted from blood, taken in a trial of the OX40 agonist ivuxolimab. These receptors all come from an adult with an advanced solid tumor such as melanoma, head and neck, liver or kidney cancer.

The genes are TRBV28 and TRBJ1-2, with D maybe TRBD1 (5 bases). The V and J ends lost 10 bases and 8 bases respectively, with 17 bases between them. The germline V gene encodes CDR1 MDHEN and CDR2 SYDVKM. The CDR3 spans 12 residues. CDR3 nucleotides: TGTGCCATAACGACAGCCTTCGAAGGCTACACCTTC. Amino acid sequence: CAITTAFEGYTF.

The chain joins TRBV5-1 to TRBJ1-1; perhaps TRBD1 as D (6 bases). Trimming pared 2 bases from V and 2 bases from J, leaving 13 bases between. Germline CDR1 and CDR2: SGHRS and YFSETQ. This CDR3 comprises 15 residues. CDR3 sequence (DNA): TGCGCCAGCAGCTTCGCCCAGGGACATAACACTGAAGCTTTCTTT. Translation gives CASSFAQGHNTEAFF.

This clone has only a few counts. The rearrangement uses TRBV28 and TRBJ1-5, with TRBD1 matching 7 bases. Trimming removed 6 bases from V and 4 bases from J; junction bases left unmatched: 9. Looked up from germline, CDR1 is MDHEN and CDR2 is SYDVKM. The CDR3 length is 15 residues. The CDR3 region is CASRRGQAINQPQHF. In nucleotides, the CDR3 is TGTGCCAGCAGGAGAGGACAGGCGATTAATCAGCCCCAGCATTTT.

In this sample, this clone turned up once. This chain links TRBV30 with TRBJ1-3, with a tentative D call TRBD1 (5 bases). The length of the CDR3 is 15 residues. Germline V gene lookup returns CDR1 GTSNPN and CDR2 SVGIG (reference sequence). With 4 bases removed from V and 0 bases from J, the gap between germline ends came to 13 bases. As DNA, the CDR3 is TGTGCCTGGACCGCCGGGGCCCTCTCTGGAAACACCATATATTTT. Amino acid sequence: CAWTAGALSGNTIYF.

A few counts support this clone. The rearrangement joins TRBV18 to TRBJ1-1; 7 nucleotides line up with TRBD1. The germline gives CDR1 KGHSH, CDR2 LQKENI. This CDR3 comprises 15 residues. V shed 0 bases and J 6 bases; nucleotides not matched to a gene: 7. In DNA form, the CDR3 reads TGTGCCAGCTCACCACCGTTGTCAGGGGGACCTGAAGCTTTCTTT. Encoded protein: CASSPPLSGGPEAFF.

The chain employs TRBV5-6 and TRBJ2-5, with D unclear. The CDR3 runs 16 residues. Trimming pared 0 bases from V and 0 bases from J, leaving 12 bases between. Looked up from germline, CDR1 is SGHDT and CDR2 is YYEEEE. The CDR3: CASSLVSKNHQETQYF. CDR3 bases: TGTGCCAGCAGCTTGGTTTCCAAGAATCACCAAGAGACCCAGTACTTC.

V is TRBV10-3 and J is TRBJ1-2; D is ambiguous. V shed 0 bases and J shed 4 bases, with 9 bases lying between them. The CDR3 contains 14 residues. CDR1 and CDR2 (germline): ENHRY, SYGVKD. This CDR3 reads CAISESPTVYGYTF. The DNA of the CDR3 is TGTGCCATCAGTGAGTCCCCCACAGTCTATGGCTACACCTTC.

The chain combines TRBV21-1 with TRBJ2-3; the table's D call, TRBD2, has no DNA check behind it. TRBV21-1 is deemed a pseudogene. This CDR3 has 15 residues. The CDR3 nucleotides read TGTGCCAGCTGGAGGGGTGGGACCCTGACAGATACGCAGTATTTT. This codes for CASWRGGTLTDTQYF.

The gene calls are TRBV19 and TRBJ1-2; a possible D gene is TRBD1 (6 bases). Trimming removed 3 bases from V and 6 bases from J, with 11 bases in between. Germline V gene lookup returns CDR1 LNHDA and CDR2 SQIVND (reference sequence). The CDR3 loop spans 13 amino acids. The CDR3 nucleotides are TGTGCCAGTAGTATGGGAGGGGGTAATGGCTACACCTTC. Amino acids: CASSMGGGNGYTF.

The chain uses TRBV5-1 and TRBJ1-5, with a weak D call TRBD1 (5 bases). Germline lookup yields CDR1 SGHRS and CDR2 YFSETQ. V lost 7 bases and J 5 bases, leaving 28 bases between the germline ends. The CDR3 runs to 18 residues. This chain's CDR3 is CASLWTPVGREGDQPQHF. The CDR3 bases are TGCGCCAGCCTATGGACACCAGTTGGGCGGGAAGGGGATCAGCCCCAGCATTTT.

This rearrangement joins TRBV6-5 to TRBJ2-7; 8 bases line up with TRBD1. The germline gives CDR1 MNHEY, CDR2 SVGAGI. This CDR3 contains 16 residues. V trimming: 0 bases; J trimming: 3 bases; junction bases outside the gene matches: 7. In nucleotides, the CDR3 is TGTGCCAGCAGTTACTCGAGACCCGGACAGGGCTACGAGCAGTACTTC. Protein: CASSYSRPGQGYEQYF.

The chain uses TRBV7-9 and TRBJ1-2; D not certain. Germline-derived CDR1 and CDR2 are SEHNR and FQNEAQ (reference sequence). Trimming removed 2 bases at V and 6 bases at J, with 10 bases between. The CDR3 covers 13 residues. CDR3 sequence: CASSLTSRDGYTF. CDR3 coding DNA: TGTGCCAGCAGCTTAACCTCAAGGGATGGCTACACCTTC.

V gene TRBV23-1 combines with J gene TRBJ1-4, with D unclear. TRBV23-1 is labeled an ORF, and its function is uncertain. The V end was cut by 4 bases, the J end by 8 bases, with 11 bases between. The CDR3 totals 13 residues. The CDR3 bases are TGCGCCAGCAGTCCAACAACACCCGAAAAACTGTTTTTT. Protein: CASSPTTPEKLFF.

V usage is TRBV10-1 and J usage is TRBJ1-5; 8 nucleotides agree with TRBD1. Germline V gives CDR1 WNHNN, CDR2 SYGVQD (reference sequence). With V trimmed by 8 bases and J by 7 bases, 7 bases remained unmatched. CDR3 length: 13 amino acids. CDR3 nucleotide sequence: TGCGCCAGCTCGGGACAGGCCGACCAGCCCCAGCATTTT. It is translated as CASSGQADQPQHF.

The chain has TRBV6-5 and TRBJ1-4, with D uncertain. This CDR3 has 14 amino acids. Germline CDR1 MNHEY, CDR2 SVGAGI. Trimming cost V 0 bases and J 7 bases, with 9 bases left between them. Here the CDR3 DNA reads TGTGCCAGCAGTTACTCGACCTGGGGTGAAAAACTGTTTTTT. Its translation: CASSYSTWGEKLFF.

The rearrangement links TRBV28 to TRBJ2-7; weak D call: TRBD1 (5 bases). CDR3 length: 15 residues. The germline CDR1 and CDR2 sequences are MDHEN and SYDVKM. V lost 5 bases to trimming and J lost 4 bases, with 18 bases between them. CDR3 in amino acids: CASSKTQGLGYEQYF. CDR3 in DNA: TGTGCCAGCAGTAAGACCCAGGGCCTCGGGTACGAGCAGTACTTC.

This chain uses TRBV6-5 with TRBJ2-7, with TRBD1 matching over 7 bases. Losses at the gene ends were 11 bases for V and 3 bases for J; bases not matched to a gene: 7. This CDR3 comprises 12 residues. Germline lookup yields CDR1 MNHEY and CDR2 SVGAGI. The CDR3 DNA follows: TGTGCCGTTAAACAGGGGTTCTACGAGCAGTACTTC. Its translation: CAVKQGFYEQYF.

The DNA of the CDR3 is TGTGCCAGCAGTTACGTCGGGGTAGCTTTCTTT. This gives the protein CASSYVGVAFF. J is TRBJ1-1 and V is TRBV6-6, with no clear D. This CDR3 has 11 amino acids. Between the trimmed V and J ends, which lost 2 bases and 10 bases, there was a span of 8 bases. The germline V gene has CDR1 MNHNY and CDR2 SVGAGI (reference sequence).

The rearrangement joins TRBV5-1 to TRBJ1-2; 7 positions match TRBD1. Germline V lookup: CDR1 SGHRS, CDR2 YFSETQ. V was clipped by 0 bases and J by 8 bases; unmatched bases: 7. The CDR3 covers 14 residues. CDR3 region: CASSLDTTGRGYTF. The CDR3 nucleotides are TGCGCCAGCAGCTTGGACACGACAGGGAGGGGCTACACCTTC.

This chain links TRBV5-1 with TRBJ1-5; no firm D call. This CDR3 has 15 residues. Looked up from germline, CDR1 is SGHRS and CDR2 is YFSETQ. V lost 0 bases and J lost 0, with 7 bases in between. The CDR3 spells CASSLEGPSNQPQHF. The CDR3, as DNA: TGCGCCAGCAGCTTGGAAGGGCCTAGCAATCAGCCCCAGCATTTT.

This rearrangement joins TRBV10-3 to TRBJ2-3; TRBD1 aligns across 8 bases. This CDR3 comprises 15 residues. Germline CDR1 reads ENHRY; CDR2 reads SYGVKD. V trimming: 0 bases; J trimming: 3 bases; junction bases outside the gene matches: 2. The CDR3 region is CAISESRGRTDTQYF. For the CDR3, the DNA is TGTGCCATCAGTGAGTCCAGGGGGCGAACAGATACGCAGTATTTT.

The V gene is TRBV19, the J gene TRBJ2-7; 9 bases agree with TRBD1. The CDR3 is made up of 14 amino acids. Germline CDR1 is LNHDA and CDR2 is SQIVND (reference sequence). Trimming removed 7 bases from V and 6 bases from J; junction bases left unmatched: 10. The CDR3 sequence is CASTRTVDRGEQYF. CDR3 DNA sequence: TGTGCCAGTACCAGGACGGTGGACAGGGGCGAGCAGTACTTC.